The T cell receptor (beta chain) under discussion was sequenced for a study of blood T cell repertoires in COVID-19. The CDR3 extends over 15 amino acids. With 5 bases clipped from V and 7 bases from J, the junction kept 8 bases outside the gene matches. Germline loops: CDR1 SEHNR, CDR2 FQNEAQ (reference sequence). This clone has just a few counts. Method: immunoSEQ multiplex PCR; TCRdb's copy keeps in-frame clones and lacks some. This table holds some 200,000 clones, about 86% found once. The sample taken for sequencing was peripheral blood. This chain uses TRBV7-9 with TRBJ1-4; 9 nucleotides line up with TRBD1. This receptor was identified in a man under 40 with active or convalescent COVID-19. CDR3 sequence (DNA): TGTGCCAGCAGCCCTCGGGACAGGGAAATTGAAAAACTGTTTTTT. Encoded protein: CASSPRDREIEKLFF. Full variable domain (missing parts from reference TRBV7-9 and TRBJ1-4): DTGVSQNPRHKITKRGQNVTFRCDPISEHNRLYWYRQTLGQGPEFLTYFQNEAQLEKSRLLSDRFSAERPKGSFSTLEIQRTEQGDSAMYLCASSPRDREIEKLFFGSGTQLSVL.